This T cell receptor (beta chain) appears in the sequencing data of a study of blood T cell repertoires in COVID-19. Study in general: T cells, B-cell-depleted T cells, or PBMCs provided the cDNA or gDNA that served as material.

The V and J ends lost 1 base and 0 bases respectively, with 11 bases between them. The germline V gene has CDR1 SGHTS and CDR2 YDEGEE. The CDR3 spans 17 residues. Some clones are missing from TCRdb's copy, which holds only in-frame ones; the method was immunoSEQ multiplex PCR. The repertoire has about 340,000 clones, around 88% of them found once; the top ten carry under 8.5%. The sequenced sample consisted of peripheral blood. The TCR sequence derives from a woman aged 55-69 years with COVID-19, enrolled during active disease. The chain joins TRBV5-8 to TRBJ1-6; D unresolved. CDR3 DNA: TGTGCCAGCAGCTTGACCCGACGGAGCTCCTATAATTCACCCCTCCACTTT. It is translated as CASSLTRRSSYNSPLHF.